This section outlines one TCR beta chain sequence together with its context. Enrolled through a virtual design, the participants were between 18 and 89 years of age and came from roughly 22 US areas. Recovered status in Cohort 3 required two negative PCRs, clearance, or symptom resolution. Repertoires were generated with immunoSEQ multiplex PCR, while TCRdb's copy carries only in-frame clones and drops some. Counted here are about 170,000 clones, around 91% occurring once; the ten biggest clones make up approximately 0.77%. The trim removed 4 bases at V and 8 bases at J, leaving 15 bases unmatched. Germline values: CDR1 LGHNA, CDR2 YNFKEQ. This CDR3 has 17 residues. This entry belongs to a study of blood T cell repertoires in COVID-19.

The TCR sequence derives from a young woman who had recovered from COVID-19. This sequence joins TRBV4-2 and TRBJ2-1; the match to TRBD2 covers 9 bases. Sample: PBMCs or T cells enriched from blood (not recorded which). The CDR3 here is CASSLGGGRAVEDEQFF. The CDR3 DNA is TGTGCCAGCAGCCTCGGTGGCGGGAGGGCCGTGGAAGATGAGCAGTTCTTC.